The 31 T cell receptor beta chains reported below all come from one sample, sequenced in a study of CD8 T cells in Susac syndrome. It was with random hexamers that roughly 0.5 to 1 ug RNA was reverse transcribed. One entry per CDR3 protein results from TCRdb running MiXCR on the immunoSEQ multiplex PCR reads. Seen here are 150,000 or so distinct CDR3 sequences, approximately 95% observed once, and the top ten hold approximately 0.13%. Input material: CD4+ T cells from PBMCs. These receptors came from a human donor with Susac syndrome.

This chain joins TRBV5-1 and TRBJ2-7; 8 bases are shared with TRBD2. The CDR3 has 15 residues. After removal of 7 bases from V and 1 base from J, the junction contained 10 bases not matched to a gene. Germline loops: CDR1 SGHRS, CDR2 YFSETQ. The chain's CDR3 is CASRLALAESYEQYF. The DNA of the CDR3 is TGCGCCAGCCGCCTGGCACTAGCGGAGTCCTACGAGCAGTACTTC.

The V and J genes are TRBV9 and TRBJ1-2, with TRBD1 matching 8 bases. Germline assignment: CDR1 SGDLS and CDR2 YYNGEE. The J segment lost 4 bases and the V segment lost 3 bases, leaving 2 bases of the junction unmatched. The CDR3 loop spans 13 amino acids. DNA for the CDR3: TGTGCCAGCAGCGGAGGGACAGGCTATGGCTACACCTTC. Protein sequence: CASSGGTGYGYTF.

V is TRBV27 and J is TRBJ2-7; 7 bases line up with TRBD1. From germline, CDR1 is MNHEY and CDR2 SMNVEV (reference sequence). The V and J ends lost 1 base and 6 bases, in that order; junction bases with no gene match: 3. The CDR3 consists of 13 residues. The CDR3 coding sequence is TGTGCCAGCAGTTTATGGACAGGCGTCGAGCAGTACTTC. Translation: CASSLWTGVEQYF.

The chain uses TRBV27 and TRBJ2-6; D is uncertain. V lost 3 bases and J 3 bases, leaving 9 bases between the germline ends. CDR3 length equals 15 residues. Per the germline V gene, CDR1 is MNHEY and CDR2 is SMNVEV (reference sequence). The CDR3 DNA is TGTGCCAGCAGTTTTGAAGGGTATGGGGCCAACGTCCTGACTTTC. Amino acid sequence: CASSFEGYGANVLTF.

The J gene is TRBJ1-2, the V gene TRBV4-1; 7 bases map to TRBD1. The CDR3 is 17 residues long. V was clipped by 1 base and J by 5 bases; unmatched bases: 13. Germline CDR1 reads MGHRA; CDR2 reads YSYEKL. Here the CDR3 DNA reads TGCGCCAGCAGCCAAGGACCTGACAGGGCGGAATGGTATGGCTACACCTTC. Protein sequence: CASSQGPDRAEWYGYTF.

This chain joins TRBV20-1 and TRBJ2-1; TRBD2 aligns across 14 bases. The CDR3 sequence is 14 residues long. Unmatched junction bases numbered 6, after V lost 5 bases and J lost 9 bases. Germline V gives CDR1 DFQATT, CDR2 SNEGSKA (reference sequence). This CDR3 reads CSASTSGGAIEQFF. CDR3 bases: TGCAGTGCTTCGACTAGCGGGGGGGCCATTGAGCAGTTCTTC.

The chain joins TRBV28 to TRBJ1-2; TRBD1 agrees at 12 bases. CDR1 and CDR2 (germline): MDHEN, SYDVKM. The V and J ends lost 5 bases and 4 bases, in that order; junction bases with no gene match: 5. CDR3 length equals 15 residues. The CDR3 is CASSPGTGGTYGYTF. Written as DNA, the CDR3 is TGTGCCAGCAGTCCCGGGACAGGGGGCACCTATGGCTACACCTTC.

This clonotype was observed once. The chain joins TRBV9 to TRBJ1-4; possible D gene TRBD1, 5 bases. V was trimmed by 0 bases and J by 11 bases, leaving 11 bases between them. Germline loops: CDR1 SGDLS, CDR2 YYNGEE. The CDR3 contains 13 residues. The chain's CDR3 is CASSVGTTGKLFF. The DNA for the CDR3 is TGTGCCAGCAGCGTAGGGACAACCGGGAAACTGTTTTTT.

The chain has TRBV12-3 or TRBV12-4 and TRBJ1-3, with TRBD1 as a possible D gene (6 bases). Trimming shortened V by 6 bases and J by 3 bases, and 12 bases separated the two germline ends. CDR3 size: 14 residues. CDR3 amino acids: CASRGGAVGNTIYF. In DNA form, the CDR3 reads TGTGCCAGCAGAGGGGGGGCAGTTGGAAACACCATATATTTT.

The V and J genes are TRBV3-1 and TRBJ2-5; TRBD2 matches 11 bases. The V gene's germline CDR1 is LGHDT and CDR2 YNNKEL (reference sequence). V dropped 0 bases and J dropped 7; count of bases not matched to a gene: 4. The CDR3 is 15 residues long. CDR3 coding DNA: TGTGCCAGCAGCCAAGAGACTAGCGGGGCTTCGACCCAGTACTTC. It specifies CASSQETSGASTQYF.

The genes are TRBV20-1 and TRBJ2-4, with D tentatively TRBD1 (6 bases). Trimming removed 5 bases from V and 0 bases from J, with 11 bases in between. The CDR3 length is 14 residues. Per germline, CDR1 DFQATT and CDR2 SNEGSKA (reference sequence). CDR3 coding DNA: TGCAGTGCTCGAACAGGGCTAGCCAAAAACATTCAGTACTTC. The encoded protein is CSARTGLAKNIQYF.

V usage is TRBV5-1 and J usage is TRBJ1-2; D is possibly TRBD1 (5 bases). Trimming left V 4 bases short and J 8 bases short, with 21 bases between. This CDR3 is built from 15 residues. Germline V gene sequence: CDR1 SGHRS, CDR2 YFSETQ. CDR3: CASSPDGGRPEGYTF. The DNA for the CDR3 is TGCGCCAGCAGCCCGGATGGGGGACGGCCGGAGGGCTACACCTTC.

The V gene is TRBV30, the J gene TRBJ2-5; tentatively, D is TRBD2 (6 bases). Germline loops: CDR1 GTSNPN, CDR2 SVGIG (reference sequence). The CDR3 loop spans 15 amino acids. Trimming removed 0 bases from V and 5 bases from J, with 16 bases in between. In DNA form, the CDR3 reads TGTGCCTGGAGTGTATCTACTAGCCCCTGGGAGACCCAGTACTTC. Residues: CAWSVSTSPWETQYF.

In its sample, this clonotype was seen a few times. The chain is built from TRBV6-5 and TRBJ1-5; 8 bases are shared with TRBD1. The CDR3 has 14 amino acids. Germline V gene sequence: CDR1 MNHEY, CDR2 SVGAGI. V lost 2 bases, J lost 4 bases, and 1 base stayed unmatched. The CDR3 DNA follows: TGTGCCAGCAGTTACCGGGACAGGAATCAGCCCCAGCATTTT. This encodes CASSYRDRNQPQHF.

CDR3 nucleotides: TGTGCCAGCTCACCTTGGACTAGCGGGAACACCGGGGAGCTGTTTTTT. Protein product: CASSPWTSGNTGELFF. The chain carries TRBV18 and TRBJ2-2; 10 bases line up with TRBD2. The CDR3 is 16 amino acids. Germline assignment: CDR1 KGHSH and CDR2 LQKENI. V lost 3 bases and J lost 1; bases outside the gene matches: 2.

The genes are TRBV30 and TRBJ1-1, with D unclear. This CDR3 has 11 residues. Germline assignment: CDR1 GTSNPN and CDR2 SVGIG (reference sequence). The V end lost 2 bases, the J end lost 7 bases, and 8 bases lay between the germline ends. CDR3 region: CAWSSGSEAFF. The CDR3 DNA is TGTGCCTGGAGTTCCGGGAGTGAAGCTTTCTTT.

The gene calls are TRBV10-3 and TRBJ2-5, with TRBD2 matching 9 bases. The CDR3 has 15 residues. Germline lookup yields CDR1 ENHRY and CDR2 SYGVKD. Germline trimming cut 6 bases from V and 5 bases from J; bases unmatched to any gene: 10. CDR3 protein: CAIRLGLAQRETQYF. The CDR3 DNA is TGTGCCATCAGATTGGGACTAGCCCAGAGGGAGACCCAGTACTTC.

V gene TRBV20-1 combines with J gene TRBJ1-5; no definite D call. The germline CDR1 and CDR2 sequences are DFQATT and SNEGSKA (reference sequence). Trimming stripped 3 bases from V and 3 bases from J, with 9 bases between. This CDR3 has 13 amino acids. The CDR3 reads CSASLGPNQPQHF. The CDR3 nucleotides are TGCAGTGCTAGTTTAGGGCCCAATCAGCCCCAGCATTTT.

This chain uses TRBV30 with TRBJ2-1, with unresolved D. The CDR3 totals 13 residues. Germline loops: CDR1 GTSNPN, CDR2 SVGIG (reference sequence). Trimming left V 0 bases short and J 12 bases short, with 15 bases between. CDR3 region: CAWSVRAHPRQFF. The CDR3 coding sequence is TGTGCCTGGAGTGTACGTGCCCACCCTAGGCAGTTCTTC.

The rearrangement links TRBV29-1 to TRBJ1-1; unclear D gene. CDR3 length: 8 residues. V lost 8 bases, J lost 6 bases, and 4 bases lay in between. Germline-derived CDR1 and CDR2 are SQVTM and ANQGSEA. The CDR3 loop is CSPAEAFF. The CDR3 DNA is TGCAGCCCTGCTGAAGCTTTCTTT.

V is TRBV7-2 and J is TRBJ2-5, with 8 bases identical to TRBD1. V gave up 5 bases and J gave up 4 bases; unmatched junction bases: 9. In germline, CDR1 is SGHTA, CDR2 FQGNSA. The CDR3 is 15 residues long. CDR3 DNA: TGTGCCAGCAGCCCAACGACAGGGGTTGGAGAGACCCAGTACTTC. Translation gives CASSPTTGVGETQYF.

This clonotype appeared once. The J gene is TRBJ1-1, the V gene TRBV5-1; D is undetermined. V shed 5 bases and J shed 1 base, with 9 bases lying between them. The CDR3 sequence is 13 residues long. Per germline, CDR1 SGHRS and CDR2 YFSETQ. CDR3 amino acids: CASSFVPNTEAFF. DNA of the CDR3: TGCGCCAGCAGTTTTGTCCCGAACACTGAAGCTTTCTTT.

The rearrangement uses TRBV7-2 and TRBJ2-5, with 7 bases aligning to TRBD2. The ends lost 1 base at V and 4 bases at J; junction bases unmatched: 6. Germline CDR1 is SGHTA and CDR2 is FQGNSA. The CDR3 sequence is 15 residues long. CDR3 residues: CASSLVSGVTETQYF. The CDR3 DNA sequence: TGTGCCAGCAGCTTAGTGAGCGGGGTCACAGAGACCCAGTACTTC.

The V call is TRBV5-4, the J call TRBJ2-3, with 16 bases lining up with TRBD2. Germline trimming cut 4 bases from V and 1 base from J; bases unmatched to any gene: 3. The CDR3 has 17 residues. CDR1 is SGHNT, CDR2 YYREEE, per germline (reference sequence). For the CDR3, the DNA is TGTGCCAGCAGCGCCGGGACTAGCGGGGGGGGCACAGATACGCAGTATTTT. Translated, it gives CASSAGTSGGGTDTQYF.

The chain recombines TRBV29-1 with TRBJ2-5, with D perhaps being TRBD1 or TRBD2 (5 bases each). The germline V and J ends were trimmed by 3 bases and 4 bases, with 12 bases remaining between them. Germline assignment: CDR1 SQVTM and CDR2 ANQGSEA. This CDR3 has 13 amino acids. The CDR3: CSVDRGQGETQYF. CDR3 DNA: TGCAGCGTTGACCGAGGGCAGGGAGAGACCCAGTACTTC. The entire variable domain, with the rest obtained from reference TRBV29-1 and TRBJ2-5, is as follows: SAVISQKPSRDICQRGTSLTIQCQVDSQVTMMFWYRQQPGQSLTLIATANQGSEATYESGFVIDKFPISRPNLTFSTLTVSNMSPEDSSIYLCSVDRGQGETQYFGPGTRLLVL.

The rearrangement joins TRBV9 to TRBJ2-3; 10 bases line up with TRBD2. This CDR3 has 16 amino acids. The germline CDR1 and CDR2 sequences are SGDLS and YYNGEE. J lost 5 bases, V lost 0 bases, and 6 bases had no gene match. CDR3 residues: CASSVDPAGGQDTQYF. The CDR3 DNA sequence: TGTGCCAGCAGCGTAGACCCAGCGGGGGGGCAAGATACGCAGTATTTT.

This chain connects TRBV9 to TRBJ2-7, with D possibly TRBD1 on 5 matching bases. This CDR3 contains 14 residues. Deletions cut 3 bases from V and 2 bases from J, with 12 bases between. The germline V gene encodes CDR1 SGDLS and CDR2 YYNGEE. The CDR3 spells CASSALDKPYEQYF. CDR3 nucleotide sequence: TGTGCCAGCAGCGCTTTGGACAAACCCTACGAGCAGTACTTC. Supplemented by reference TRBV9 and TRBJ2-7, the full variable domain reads DSGVTQTPKHLITATGQRVTLRCSPRSGDLSVYWYQQSLDQGLQFLIQYYNGEERAKGNILERFSAQQFPDLHSELNLSSLELGDSALYFCASSALDKPYEQYFGPGTRLTVT.

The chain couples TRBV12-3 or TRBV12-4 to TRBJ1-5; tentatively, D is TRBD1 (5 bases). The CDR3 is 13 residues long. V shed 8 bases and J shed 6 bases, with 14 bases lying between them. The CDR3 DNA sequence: TGTGCCAGCGAAGGGGAAGTTGGTCAGCCCCAGCATTTT. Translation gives CASEGEVGQPQHF.

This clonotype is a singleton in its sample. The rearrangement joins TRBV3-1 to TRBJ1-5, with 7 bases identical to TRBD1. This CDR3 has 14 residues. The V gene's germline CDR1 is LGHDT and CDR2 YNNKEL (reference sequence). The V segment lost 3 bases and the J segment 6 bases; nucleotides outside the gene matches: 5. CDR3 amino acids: CASSQAHRGQPQHF. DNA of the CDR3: TGTGCCAGCAGCCAGGCCCACAGGGGTCAGCCCCAGCATTTT.

CDR3 nucleotides: TGCAGTGTTGAAAACAGCCGGGGCGAGCAGTACTTC. This translates into CSVENSRGEQYF. The gene calls are TRBV20-1 and TRBJ2-7; D perhaps matches TRBD2 (5 bases). The germline CDR1 and CDR2 sequences are DFQATT and SNEGSKA (reference sequence). This CDR3 has 12 residues. V lost 7 bases, J lost 6 bases, and 16 bases lay in between.

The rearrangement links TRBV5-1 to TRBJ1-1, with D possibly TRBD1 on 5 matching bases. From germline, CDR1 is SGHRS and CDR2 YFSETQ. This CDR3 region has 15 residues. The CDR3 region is CLSSGLGRENTEAFF. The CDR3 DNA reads TGCCTCAGCAGTGGGCTTGGCAGGGAGAACACTGAAGCTTTCTTT.